The rows below give T cell receptor beta chains drawn from one sample of a study of blood T cells in healthy people across ages. One entry per CDR3 protein results from TCRdb running MiXCR on the 5' RACE reads. The sample contains under 800,000 distinct CDR3 sequences, 20% to 25% of which appear only once. Source material: blood. These receptor sequences come from a man aged 70-80 years in good health. Each CDR3 is given with its conserved first and last residue. The D gene is left open where the match is weak. Clone size is shown for a subset of rows, as once, few, many or a class of expanded clone.

V gene	D gene	J gene	clone size	CDR3 protein	CDR3 DNA
TRBV4-1	TRBD2	TRBJ2-3	few	CASTGIGVGGRETDTQYF	TGCGCCAGCACCGGTATTGGAGTTGGCGGGAGAGAGACAGATACGCAGTATTTT
TRBV5-6	NA	TRBJ1-1	few	CASSFPGYAEAFF	TGTGCCAGCAGCTTTCCGGGCTATGCTGAAGCTTTCTTT
TRBV20-1	TRBD2	TRBJ2-7	NA	CSAIAGGLTTGGEQYF	TGCAGTGCTATTGCGGGAGGTCTAACGACGGGGGGCGAGCAGTACTTC
TRBV3-1	NA	TRBJ2-2	NA	CASSQGRANTGELFF	TGTGCCAGCAGCCAGGGCAGAGCGAACACCGGGGAGCTGTTTTTT
TRBV20-1	TRBD1	TRBJ1-1	NA	CSARDPGTGTDTEAFF	TGCAGTGCTAGAGATCCCGGGACAGGGACGGACACTGAAGCTTTCTTT
TRBV18	NA	TRBJ2-5	few	CASSPPGAWETQYF	TGTGCCAGCTCACCTCCCGGGGCTTGGGAGACCCAGTACTTC
TRBV20-1	TRBD2	TRBJ2-1	NA	CSARGRLAGNPYNEQFF	TGCAGTGCTAGAGGCCGACTAGCGGGAAATCCCTACAATGAGCAGTTCTTC
TRBV5-5	NA	TRBJ2-4	NA	CASSRNRDQDIQYF	TGTGCCAGCAGCAGAAACAGGGATCAGGACATTCAGTACTTC
TRBV6-1	TRBD1	TRBJ2-5	NA	CASSLMTGLNLETQYF	TGTGCCAGCAGCTTGATGACAGGGCTAAACTTAGAGACCCAGTACTTC
TRBV20-1	NA	TRBJ1-5	few	CSARGRGGEPQHF	TGCAGTGCTAGAGGCAGAGGAGGGGAGCCCCAGCATTTT
TRBV7-2	NA	TRBJ1-2	NA	CASSLVSRRGYTF	TGTGCCAGCAGCTTAGTTAGTCGCCGTGGCTACACCTTC
TRBV7-8	NA	TRBJ2-5	few	CASSLGYISLQETQYF	TGTGCCAGCAGCTTAGGGTATATCTCCCTCCAAGAGACCCAGTACTTC
TRBV9	NA	TRBJ1-4	few	CASSVEGGETNEKLFF	TGTGCCAGCAGCGTAGAAGGAGGAGAAACTAATGAAAAACTGTTTTTT
TRBV20-1	NA	TRBJ2-3	NA	CSAPDVGAIGTQYF	TGCAGTGCCCCGGACGTTGGGGCAATTGGCACGCAGTATTTT
TRBV5-6	NA	TRBJ1-4	NA	CASSLNRHNEKLFF	TGTGCCAGCAGCTTGAATAGGCATAATGAAAAACTGTTTTTT
TRBV6-2/TRBV6-3	TRBD1	TRBJ2-6	once	CASSYTTGDVVSGANVLTF	TGTGCCAGCAGTTACACGACAGGGGACGTAGTCTCTGGGGCCAACGTCCTGACTTTC
TRBV20-1	TRBD1	TRBJ2-2	NA	CSARDRVGTGELFF	TGCAGTGCTAGGGACAGGGTGGGCACCGGGGAGCTGTTTTTT
TRBV7-2	TRBD1	TRBJ1-1	few	CASTDRDTEAFF	TGTGCCAGCACCGACAGGGACACTGAAGCTTTCTTT
TRBV5-1	NA	TRBJ2-5	many	CASSLEMPQETQYF	TGCGCCAGCAGTTTGGAAATGCCCCAAGAGACCCAGTACTTC
TRBV5-1	NA	TRBJ2-3	NA	CASSPAKRGTDTQYF	TGCGCCAGCAGCCCCGCTAAGAGAGGCACAGATACGCAGTATTTT
TRBV7-9	NA	TRBJ2-7	NA	CASSLGPPDSSYEQYF	TGTGCCAGCAGTTTAGGGCCCCCTGACAGCTCCTACGAGCAGTACTTC
TRBV20-1	NA	TRBJ1-1	NA	CGAKDVTEAFF	TGCGGTGCTAAGGACGTCACTGAAGCTTTCTTT
TRBV7-9	TRBD2	TRBJ2-1	many	CASSRTSGSSNEQFF	TGTGCCAGCAGTCGGACTAGCGGGAGTTCGAATGAGCAGTTCTTC
TRBV6-5	TRBD1	TRBJ2-7	few	CASSSPGQGRYEQYF	TGTGCCAGCAGTTCCCCGGGACAGGGGAGGTACGAGCAGTACTTC
TRBV25-1	NA	TRBJ2-5	few	CASSAYGTGQETQYF	TGTGCCAGCAGTGCCTATGGGACCGGCCAAGAGACCCAGTACTTC
TRBV20-1	TRBD2	TRBJ2-7	NA	CSAGTSDFYEQYF	TGCAGTGCTGGGACTAGCGACTTCTACGAGCAGTACTTC
TRBV28	TRBD1	TRBJ2-5	NA	CASSTSAGGRETQYF	TGTGCCAGCAGTACAAGCGCAGGGGGCCGTGAGACCCAGTACTTC
TRBV12-3/TRBV12-4	NA	TRBJ2-2	few	CASEGHRTGELFF	TGTGCCAGCGAGGGACATCGCACCGGGGAGCTGTTTTTT
TRBV20-1	TRBD1	TRBJ1-6	few	CSARGGTGEVSPLHF	TGCAGTGCTAGAGGAGGGACAGGGGAGGTTTCACCCCTCCACTTT
TRBV20-1	TRBD2	TRBJ2-7	few	CSARLLAGYYEQYF	TGCAGTGCTAGATTACTAGCGGGGTATTACGAGCAGTACTTC
TRBV6-6	NA	TRBJ2-5	NA	CASSDGPWETQYF	TGTGCCAGCAGCGACGGGCCTTGGGAGACCCAGTACTTC
TRBV20-1	NA	TRBJ1-6	NA	CSARDRGVLGSPLHF	TGCAGTGCTAGAGATCGTGGGGTTTTAGGATCACCCCTCCACTTT
TRBV27	TRBD1	TRBJ1-4	NA	CASRGTGGSEKLFF	TGTGCCAGCAGAGGGACAGGGGGCAGTGAAAAACTGTTTTTT
TRBV5-1	TRBD2	TRBJ2-7	NA	CASSLASVAGVNEQYF	TGCGCCAGCAGCTTGGCCTCGGTAGCGGGCGTTAACGAGCAGTACTTC
TRBV6-2/TRBV6-3	NA	TRBJ2-7	few	CASLPYEQYF	TGTGCCAGCCTCCCGTACGAGCAGTACTTC
TRBV11-2	NA	TRBJ2-3	few	CASSLDEREDTQYF	TGTGCCAGCAGCTTAGATGAACGTGAAGATACGCAGTATTTT
TRBV27	NA	TRBJ1-5	many	CASSFGAEQPQHF	TGTGCCAGCAGTTTCGGAGCGGAGCAGCCCCAGCATTTT
TRBV7-9	TRBD2	TRBJ2-5	NA	CASRGFGLAGVETQYF	TGTGCCAGCAGAGGATTCGGACTAGCGGGAGTTGAGACCCAGTACTTC
TRBV11-2	NA	TRBJ2-1	NA	CASSLGGASATNNEQFF	TGTGCCAGCAGCTTAGGGGGGGCTAGCGCCACAAACAATGAGCAGTTCTTC
TRBV29-1	TRBD2	TRBJ2-7	NA	CSAGKTSGIDEQYF	TGCAGCGCAGGCAAGACTAGCGGGATCGACGAGCAGTACTTC
TRBV20-1	NA	TRBJ2-3	NA	CSSGTDTQYF	TGTAGTAGCGGCACAGATACGCAGTATTTT
TRBV9	NA	TRBJ1-2	NA	CASSVDPSGNYGYTF	TGTGCCAGCAGCGTAGACCCCTCAGGGAACTATGGCTACACCTTC
TRBV5-1	NA	TRBJ2-5	NA	CASTARAGDQETQYF	TGCGCCAGCACCGCCCGGGCAGGAGATCAAGAGACCCAGTACTTC
TRBV7-2	NA	TRBJ1-1	NA	CASSFLQGRHTEAFF	TGTGCCAGCAGCTTCCTACAGGGTCGGCACACTGAAGCTTTCTTT
TRBV29-1	TRBD2	TRBJ2-3	NA	CSVEAGLAGVTADTQYF	TGCAGCGTTGAGGCAGGGCTAGCGGGAGTCACTGCAGATACGCAGTATTTT
TRBV12-3/TRBV12-4	NA	TRBJ2-3	NA	CASSFLGSTDTQYF	TGTGCCAGCAGTTTCCTAGGCAGCACAGATACGCAGTATTTT
TRBV28	NA	TRBJ2-5	few	CASSRSTQETQYF	TGTGCCAGCAGTCGGTCGACGCAAGAGACCCAGTACTTC
TRBV20-1	TRBD2	TRBJ2-1	NA	CSARTSGSLWQFF	TGCAGTGCTAGGACTAGCGGGAGTCTCTGGCAGTTCTTC
TRBV3-1	TRBD1	TRBJ2-1	few	CASSQEGGYSLFF	TGTGCCAGCAGCCAAGAAGGGGGCTATTCCTTGTTCTTC
TRBV21-1	NA	TRBJ2-7	NA	CASSHWTGGGTSGGLLPEQYF	TGTGCCAGCAGCCATTGGACAGGGGGCGGCACTAGCGGAGGCCTTCTACCCGAGCAGTACTTC
TRBV6-5	NA	TRBJ2-3	NA	CASIYARATAAQDTQYF	TGTGCCAGTATTTATGCCAGGGCTACGGCCGCCCAAGATACGCAGTATTTT